This T cell receptor (beta chain) originates from a study of post-analysis software for immune sequencing data. Study context: Patients with relapsing-remitting, secondary progressive and progressive-relapsing multiple sclerosis courses were all represented.

Included in the TCR beta cDNA libraries were unique molecular identifiers. TCRdb independently ran MiXCR on the PCR reads; one entry per CDR3 protein. The sample holds about 770,000 distinct CDR3 sequences, under 60% seen once. Study-level points and caveats: F measure showed strong co-clustering of same-batch samples. Significantly lower normalized Chao1 diversity was found in patients with multiple sclerosis relative to controls.

Note on this clonotype: The antigen remains unidentified.

This clonotype was sampled from a girl aged 10 to 17 with multiple sclerosis. The sample comprised blood.

The CDR3 loop is CASGEDYTDTQYF. CDR3 DNA: TGTGCCAGCGGTGAGGACTATACAGATACGCAGTATTTT. This rearrangement joins TRBV11-2 to TRBJ2-3; a weak D match, TRBD2 (6 bases). Trimming removed 8 bases at V and 3 bases at J, with 12 bases between. This CDR3 region has 13 residues. Germline V gene data show CDR1 as SGHAT and CDR2 as FQNNGV.